The next 10 T cell receptor beta chains were all read from a single sample in a study of CD8 T cells in ankylosing spondylitis. TCRdb re-analysed the 5' RACE reads in MiXCR, keeping a single row per CDR3 protein. Of about 360,000 distinct CDR3 sequences in the sample, approximately 20% were seen once. The sample was blood, either unsorted or a sorted T cell fraction (not recorded which). Receptor source: a male donor with ankylosing spondylitis or in good health (not recorded which).

The chain uses TRBV7-2 and TRBJ2-3; the match to TRBD2 covers 8 bases. The V gene's germline CDR1 is SGHTA and CDR2 FQGNSA. CDR3 length: 16 residues. V lost 3 bases, J lost 4 bases, and 9 bases stayed unmatched. The CDR3 loop reads CASSFHGAGAADTQYF. The CDR3 bases are TGTGCCAGCAGCTTTCACGGAGCGGGGGCGGCAGATACGCAGTATTTT.

This chain connects TRBV29-1 to TRBJ2-2, with D perhaps matching TRBD1 (6 bases). Per germline, CDR1 SQVTM and CDR2 ANQGSEA. Trimming took off 5 bases at V and 3 bases at J, with 7 bases between the two ends. The CDR3 has 12 amino acids. The CDR3 DNA reads as TGCAGCGTTTGGACAGACACCGGGGAGCTGTTTTTT. This encodes CSVWTDTGELFF.

V is TRBV6-1 and J is TRBJ2-1, with a tentative D call TRBD2 (5 bases). The CDR3 totals 12 residues. Germline CDR1 MNHNS, CDR2 SASEGT. V was clipped by 7 bases and J by 9 bases, with 13 bases between them. The CDR3 DNA reads TGTGCCAGCATCGGGGAACGTGCTGAGCAGTTCTTC. It yields the protein CASIGERAEQFF.

J is TRBJ2-1 and V is TRBV27; 9 nucleotides agree with TRBD1. The J segment lost 3 bases and the V segment lost 3 bases, leaving 9 bases of the junction unmatched. The CDR3 is 17 amino acids. CDR1 and CDR2 from the germline V gene are MNHEY and SMNVEV (reference sequence). In nucleotides, the CDR3 is TGTGCCAGCAGTTTCGGATTAAGACAGGGGGACTACAATGAGCAGTTCTTC. Translated: CASSFGLRQGDYNEQFF.

The chain is built from TRBV7-9 and TRBJ2-1; the match to TRBD2 covers 7 bases. V gave up 2 bases and J gave up 4 bases; unmatched junction bases: 8. The CDR3 extends over 16 amino acids. CDR1 and CDR2 (germline): SEHNR, FQNEAQ (reference sequence). The CDR3 nucleotides read TGTGCCAGCAGCTTAAGCGCTAGCGGCCATTACAATGAGCAGTTCTTC. Translation: CASSLSASGHYNEQFF.

This chain connects TRBV7-8 to TRBJ2-5; 13 bases are a match to TRBD2. Germline V gene sequence: CDR1 SGHVS, CDR2 FQNEAQ. CDR3 length: 17 amino acids. V dropped 5 bases and J dropped 4; count of bases not matched to a gene: 10. The CDR3 here is CASSLLAGGHLRETQYF. The CDR3 nucleotides read TGTGCCAGCAGCCTACTAGCGGGGGGGCATTTGAGAGAGACCCAGTACTTC.

This chain uses TRBV10-3 with TRBJ2-3; TRBD2 is a possible D gene (6 bases). In germline, CDR1 is ENHRY, CDR2 SYGVKD. The CDR3 is made up of 17 amino acids. Trimming removed 6 bases from V and 6 bases from J, with 25 bases in between. The CDR3: CAIRTEDERVLQDTQYF. In DNA, the CDR3 is TGTGCCATCAGGACCGAGGACGAGCGGGTCTTACAGGATACGCAGTATTTT.

The V call is TRBV10-3, the J call TRBJ2-1; the match to TRBD2 covers 7 bases. V shed 2 bases, J shed 4 bases, and the junction held 2 bases outside the gene matches. The CDR3 is 14 amino acids. In germline, CDR1 is ENHRY, CDR2 SYGVKD. The CDR3 coding sequence is TGTGCCATCAGTGAGGCGGGGGAATACAATGAGCAGTTCTTC. Encoded protein: CAISEAGEYNEQFF.

The V call is TRBV20-1, the J call TRBJ2-7; D is unresolved. V was cut by 1 base and J by 2 bases, with 12 bases left in between. CDR3 length equals 14 residues. From germline, CDR1 is DFQATT and CDR2 SNEGSKA (reference sequence). CDR3 nucleotide sequence: TGCAGTGCTAGAGCAACCAAGGACCCCTACGAGCAGTACTTC. It codes for CSARATKDPYEQYF.

This clonotype came up a few times. This chain connects TRBV7-9 to TRBJ1-1, with 7 bases identical to TRBD1. V dropped 3 bases and J dropped 3; count of bases not matched to a gene: 4. Germline V gene data show CDR1 as SEHNR and CDR2 as FQNEAQ (reference sequence). The length of the CDR3 is 14 residues. CDR3 region: CASSFGQDDTEAFF. CDR3 nucleotide sequence: TGTGCCAGCAGCTTCGGACAGGACGACACTGAAGCTTTCTTT.